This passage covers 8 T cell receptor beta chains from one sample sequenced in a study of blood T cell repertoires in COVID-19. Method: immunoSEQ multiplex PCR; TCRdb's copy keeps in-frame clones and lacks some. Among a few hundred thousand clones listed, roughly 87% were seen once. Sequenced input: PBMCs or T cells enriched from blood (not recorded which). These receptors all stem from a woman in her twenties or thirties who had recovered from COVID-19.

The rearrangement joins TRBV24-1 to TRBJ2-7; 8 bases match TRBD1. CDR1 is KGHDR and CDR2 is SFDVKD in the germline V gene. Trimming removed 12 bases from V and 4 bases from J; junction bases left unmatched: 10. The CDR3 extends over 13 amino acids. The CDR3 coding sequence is TGTGCCGCCCCGGGACAGGAGTTGTACGAGCAGTACTTC. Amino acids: CAAPGQELYEQYF.

CDR3 bases: TGTGCCAGCAGTGATGAGACTACGCAGGAGCAGTACTTC. It is translated as CASSDETTQEQYF. The J gene is TRBJ2-7, the V gene TRBV2; perhaps TRBD2 as D (5 bases). The CDR3 is 13 amino acids. The germline V and J ends were trimmed by 3 bases and 7 bases, with 13 bases remaining between them. Germline CDR1 and CDR2: SNHLY and FYNNEI.

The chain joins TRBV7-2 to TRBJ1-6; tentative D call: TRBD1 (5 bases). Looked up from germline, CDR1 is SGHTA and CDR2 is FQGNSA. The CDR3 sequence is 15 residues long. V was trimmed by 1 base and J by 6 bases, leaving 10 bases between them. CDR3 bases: TGTGCCAGCAGCTTAGGGGGGGTGGGTAATTCACCCCTCCACTTT. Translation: CASSLGGVGNSPLHF.

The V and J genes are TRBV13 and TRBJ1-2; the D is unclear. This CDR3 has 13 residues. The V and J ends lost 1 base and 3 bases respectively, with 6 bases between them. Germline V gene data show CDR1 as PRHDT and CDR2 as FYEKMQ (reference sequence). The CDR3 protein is CASSLAPDYGYTF. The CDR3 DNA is TGTGCCAGCAGCTTAGCCCCCGACTATGGCTACACCTTC.

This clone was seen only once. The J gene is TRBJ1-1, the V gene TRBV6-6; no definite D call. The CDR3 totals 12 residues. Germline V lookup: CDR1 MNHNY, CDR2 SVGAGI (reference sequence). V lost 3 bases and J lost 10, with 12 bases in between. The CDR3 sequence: CASSYVPPGAFF. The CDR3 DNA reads TGTGCCAGCAGTTATGTCCCCCCGGGAGCTTTCTTT.

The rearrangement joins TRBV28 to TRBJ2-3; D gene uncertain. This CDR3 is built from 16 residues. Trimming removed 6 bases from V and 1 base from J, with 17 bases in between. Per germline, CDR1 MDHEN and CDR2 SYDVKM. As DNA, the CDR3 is TGTGCCAGCAGCCCAGGTGTGAGACCTGGCACAGATACGCAGTATTTT. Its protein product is CASSPGVRPGTDTQYF.

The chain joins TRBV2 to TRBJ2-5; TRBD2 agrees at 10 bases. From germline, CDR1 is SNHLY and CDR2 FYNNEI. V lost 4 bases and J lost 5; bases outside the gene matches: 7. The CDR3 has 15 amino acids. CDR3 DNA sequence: TGTGCCAGCAGTGTTGGTCTAGCGGGAGTGGAGACCCAGTACTTC. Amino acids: CASSVGLAGVETQYF.

The CDR3 here is CASSLLGNTEAFF. DNA for the CDR3: TGTGCCAGCAGCTTACTAGGGAACACTGAAGCTTTCTTT. V usage is TRBV7-3 and J usage is TRBJ1-1; D unresolved. The ends were cut back, 2 bases at V and 1 base at J, with 5 bases in the middle. Germline V gene lookup returns CDR1 SGHTA and CDR2 FQGTGA. This CDR3 spans 13 amino acids. Combining the CDR3 with reference TRBV7-3 and TRBJ1-1 gives the whole variable domain GAGVSQTPSNKVTEKGKYVELRCDPISGHTALYWYRQSLGQGPEFLIYFQGTGAADDSGLPNDRFFAVRPEGSVSTLKIQRTERGDSAVYLCASSLLGNTEAFFGQGTRLTVV.